Presented here are 14 T cell receptor beta chains from one specimen sequenced in a study of blood T cell repertoires in COVID-19. Repertoires were generated with immunoSEQ multiplex PCR, while TCRdb's copy carries only in-frame clones and drops some. The sample consists of tens of thousands of clones, just under 85% of them appearing once. The sequenced sample was peripheral blood. The receptors were sampled from a man between 65 and 79 years old with acute or convalescent COVID-19.

This rearrangement joins TRBV10-1 to TRBJ2-1; 8 nucleotides match TRBD1. The ends lost 5 bases at V and 8 bases at J; junction bases unmatched: 5. The CDR3 has 13 residues. The germline V gene has CDR1 WNHNN and CDR2 SYGVQD (reference sequence). The CDR3 coding sequence is TGCGCCAGCAGTAAGGACAGGGTCGATGAGCAGTTCTTC. This gives the protein CASSKDRVDEQFF.

V gene TRBV29-1 combines with J gene TRBJ1-4; TRBD1 aligns across 10 bases. The germline gives CDR1 SQVTM, CDR2 ANQGSEA. V lost 4 bases, J lost 5 bases, and 1 base stayed unmatched. The CDR3 runs to 13 residues. In DNA form, the CDR3 reads TGCAGCGTTGGGACAGGGGGGAATGAAAAACTGTTTTTT. It codes for CSVGTGGNEKLFF. Looking up the rest from reference TRBV29-1 and TRBJ1-4 gives the full variable domain: SAVISQKPSRDICQRGTSLTIQCQVDSQVTMMFWYRQQPGQSLTLIATANQGSEATYESGFVIDKFPISRPNLTFSTLTVSNMSPEDSSIYLCSVGTGGNEKLFFGSGTQLSVL.

The V and J genes are TRBV7-2 and TRBJ1-2; possible D gene TRBD1, 6 bases. Germline V gene lookup returns CDR1 SGHTA and CDR2 FQGNSA. V was trimmed by 5 bases and J by 6 bases, leaving 13 bases between them. The CDR3 is 13 amino acids. CDR3 nucleotide sequence: TGTGCCAGCAGCAGTACGACAGGCCATGGCTACACCTTC. It codes for CASSSTTGHGYTF.

V and J are TRBV7-2 and TRBJ2-1, with TRBD2 matching over 12 bases. The V segment lost 5 bases and the J segment 4 bases; nucleotides outside the gene matches: 3. The length of the CDR3 is 15 residues. CDR1 is SGHTA and CDR2 is FQGNSA in the germline V gene. CDR3: CASSETSGGYNEQFF. The CDR3, as DNA: TGTGCCAGCAGCGAGACTAGCGGGGGTTACAATGAGCAGTTCTTC.

This chain connects TRBV2 to TRBJ1-2; D uncertain. CDR1 is SNHLY, CDR2 FYNNEI, per germline. The ends were cut back, 7 bases at V and 2 bases at J, with 14 bases in the middle. This CDR3 has 14 residues. CDR3 loop: CASIRAADNYGYTF. CDR3 coding DNA: TGTGCCAGCATCCGTGCGGCAGACAACTATGGCTACACCTTC. The whole variable domain, filled in from reference TRBV2 and TRBJ1-2, reads EPEVTQTPSHQVTQMGQEVILRCVPISNHLYFYWYRQILGQKVEFLVSFYNNEISEKSEIFDDQFSVERPDGSNFTLKIRSTKLEDSAMYFCASIRAADNYGYTFGSGTRLTVV.

The chain uses TRBV4-3 and TRBJ2-7, with 8 bases fitting TRBD2. The CDR3 extends over 14 amino acids. The germline gives CDR1 LGHNA, CDR2 YSLEER. With 5 bases clipped from V and 4 bases from J, the junction kept 7 bases outside the gene matches. The DNA for the CDR3 is TGCGCCAGCAGCTTGGAGCCGGGGGGGTACGAGCAGTACTTC. Its protein product is CASSLEPGGYEQYF.

The chain carries TRBV19 and TRBJ2-2; perhaps TRBD1 as D (6 bases). The CDR3 runs 16 residues. Germline loops: CDR1 LNHDA, CDR2 SQIVND (reference sequence). Trimming removed 4 bases at V and 3 bases at J, with 15 bases between. CDR3 bases: TGTGCCAGTAGTAAGGAACAGGGATGGGACACCGGGGAGCTGTTTTTT. Protein sequence: CASSKEQGWDTGELFF.

V is TRBV27 and J is TRBJ2-7; the match to TRBD1 covers 8 bases. The length of the CDR3 is 15 residues. The junction had 12 bases not matched to a gene; V was cut back by 5 bases and J by 6 bases. Germline-derived CDR1 and CDR2 are MNHEY and SMNVEV (reference sequence). The CDR3 reads CASSQTGAATGEQYF. In DNA form, the CDR3 reads TGTGCCAGCAGTCAGACAGGGGCCGCCACGGGCGAGCAGTACTTC.

The J gene is TRBJ2-3, the V gene TRBV7-3, with D perhaps matching TRBD1 (6 bases). This CDR3 region has 14 residues. Per germline, CDR1 SGHTA and CDR2 FQGTGA. The V end was cut by 1 base, the J end by 4 bases, with 9 bases between. CDR3 DNA sequence: TGTGCCAGCAGCTTAAACAGGGTCCCAGATACGCAGTATTTT. Its protein is CASSLNRVPDTQYF. Full variable domain (outside the CDR3, taken from reference TRBV7-3 and TRBJ2-3): GAGVSQTPSNKVTEKGKYVELRCDPISGHTALYWYRQSLGQGPEFLIYFQGTGAADDSGLPNDRFFAVRPEGSVSTLKIQRTERGDSAVYLCASSLNRVPDTQYFGPGTRLTVL.

V gene TRBV6-5 combines with J gene TRBJ1-1; D remains ambiguous. The CDR3 runs 13 residues. Looked up from germline, CDR1 is MNHEY and CDR2 is SVGAGI. With 0 bases removed from V and 6 bases from J, the gap between germline ends came to 8 bases. The CDR3 loop is CASSYSEGAEAFF. The CDR3 DNA follows: TGTGCCAGCAGTTACTCGGAAGGAGCTGAAGCTTTCTTT.

The J gene is TRBJ1-5, the V gene TRBV2; 11 bases agree with TRBD1. Germline assignment: CDR1 SNHLY and CDR2 FYNNEI. CDR3 length: 16 residues. V shed 6 bases, J shed 1 base, and the junction held 5 bases outside the gene matches. The CDR3 region is CASRSGTGGSNQPQHF. In DNA, the CDR3 is TGTGCCAGCAGGAGCGGGACAGGGGGAAGCAATCAGCCCCAGCATTTT.

This clone was seen a handful of times. This chain connects TRBV19 to TRBJ1-1, with 8 bases fitting TRBD1. This CDR3 contains 17 residues. The trim removed 5 bases at V and 3 bases at J, leaving 14 bases unmatched. Looked up from germline, CDR1 is LNHDA and CDR2 is SQIVND (reference sequence). In nucleotides, the CDR3 is TGTGCCAGTAGTCCTCTCCCGCAGGGGGCTGAGGACACTGAAGCTTTCTTT. Protein sequence: CASSPLPQGAEDTEAFF.

There are a few counts of this clone. Other DNA variants within this sample encode the same CDR3. CDR3 sequence: CASSLGGSGANVLTF. The CDR3 DNA is TGTGCCAGCAGTTTAGGGGGGTCTGGGGCCAACGTCCTGACTTTC. V is TRBV28 and J is TRBJ2-6; perhaps TRBD2 as D (6 bases). Germline loops: CDR1 MDHEN, CDR2 SYDVKM. The CDR3 consists of 15 residues. Trimming stripped 2 bases from V and 1 base from J, with 6 bases between.

This chain joins TRBV7-9 and TRBJ1-4; D perhaps matches TRBD1 (6 bases). V dropped 2 bases and J dropped 7 bases, with 11 bases sitting between them. Germline lookup yields CDR1 SEHNR and CDR2 FQNEAQ (reference sequence). The CDR3 length is 14 residues. Here the CDR3 DNA reads TGTGCCAGCAGCTTAAAACGAGGGGGTGAAAAACTGTTTTTT. Residues: CASSLKRGGEKLFF.